Following are 8 T cell receptor beta chains from one sample sequenced in a study of monozygotic twins with cystic fibrosis. TCRdb's copy holds only in-frame clones and misses some; the assay was immunoSEQ multiplex PCR. The sample consists of about 36,000 clones, 84% of them appearing once. Source material: blood. The receptor source for this set is a girl aged 2-10 years with cystic fibrosis.

The rearrangement uses TRBV4-3 and TRBJ2-2, with TRBD2 identical over 7 bases. The CDR3 sequence is 18 residues long. Germline CDR1 is LGHNA and CDR2 is YSLEER. The V gene end was trimmed by 1 base and the J gene end by 5 bases; junction bases not matched to a gene: 13. The CDR3 bases are TGCGCCAGCAGCCAAGGGCGCCTGACTAGCCGAACGACCGGGGAGCTGTTTTTT. This codes for CASSQGRLTSRTTGELFF.

The V call is TRBV7-6, the J call TRBJ1-1; a possible D gene is TRBD1 (5 bases). The germline V gene encodes CDR1 SGHVS and CDR2 FNYEAQ. This CDR3 is 14 amino acids long. Trimming shortened V by 2 bases and J by 1 base, and 8 bases separated the two germline ends. CDR3 in DNA: TGTGCCAGCAGCTTACAGGGATGGAACACTGAAGCTTTCTTT. Amino acid sequence: CASSLQGWNTEAFF.

This sequence joins TRBV10-3 and TRBJ1-1; 9 bases agree with TRBD1. Germline V gene lookup returns CDR1 ENHRY and CDR2 SYGVKD. The CDR3 length is 16 residues. The V and J ends lost 4 bases and 5 bases, in that order; junction bases with no gene match: 11. CDR3 nucleotides: TGTGCCATCAGTGCGGGAGCGGGACAGGGAAGGACTGAAGCTTTCTTT. Translation gives CAISAGAGQGRTEAFF.

The chain employs TRBV6-5 and TRBJ1-5, with D perhaps TRBD1 (5 bases). The CDR3 is 14 amino acids. Germline assignment: CDR1 MNHEY and CDR2 SVGAGI. Between the trimmed V and J ends, which lost 2 bases and 1 base, there was a span of 6 bases. This CDR3 is CASSYGGSNQPQHF. CDR3 DNA sequence: TGTGCCAGCAGTTACGGGGGGAGCAATCAGCCCCAGCATTTT.

The chain employs TRBV5-1 and TRBJ2-7, with 9 bases aligning to TRBD1. With 7 bases clipped from V and 6 bases from J, the junction kept 8 bases outside the gene matches. CDR1 is SGHRS, CDR2 YFSETQ, per germline. The CDR3 has 13 amino acids. The CDR3 is CASSRDRVGEQYF. The CDR3 DNA is TGCGCCAGCTCCCGGGACAGGGTAGGCGAGCAGTACTTC.

The chain carries TRBV25-1 and TRBJ2-3; D is perhaps TRBD2 (6 bases). Germline CDR1 MGHDK, CDR2 SYGVNS. V gave up 6 bases and J gave up 2 bases, with 6 bases separating them. The CDR3 length is 12 residues. CDR3 sequence reads: CASRRDTDTQYF. In DNA form, the CDR3 reads TGTGCCAGCAGGCGGGACACAGATACGCAGTATTTT.

The chain uses TRBV19 and TRBJ2-7; D remains unclear. The ends were cut back, 5 bases at V and 2 bases at J, with 10 bases in the middle. The germline V gene encodes CDR1 LNHDA and CDR2 SQIVND (reference sequence). The length of the CDR3 is 13 residues. The chain's CDR3 is CASSSRAPYEQYF. DNA for the CDR3: TGTGCCAGTAGTTCCCGGGCGCCCTACGAGCAGTACTTC.

The chain employs TRBV7-2 and TRBJ2-1; TRBD2 matches at 8 bases. The CDR3 contains 16 residues. Trimming took 3 bases from V and 4 from J; bases not matched to a gene: 8. Germline CDR1 and CDR2: SGHTA and FQGNSA. The CDR3 loop is CASSLARGGIYNEQFF. CDR3 nucleotides: TGTGCCAGCAGCTTGGCCCGCGGGGGGATATACAATGAGCAGTTCTTC.